A single sample gave rise to the 11 T cell receptor beta chains below, sequenced in a study of T cells after yellow fever vaccination. TCRdb reprocessed the 5' RACE reads with MiXCR, giving one entry per CDR3 protein. Of hundreds of thousands of distinct CDR3 sequences in the sample, roughly a sixth are singletons; the top ten hold approximately 15%. Sequencing used PBMCs, obtained more than 4 days after the first yellow fever vaccination. Receptors originate from a man between 18 and 29 years old who received the YFV17D yellow fever vaccine.

This chain connects TRBV4-3 to TRBJ1-1; a weak D match, TRBD1 (6 bases). The germline V and J ends were trimmed by 6 bases and 4 bases, with 15 bases remaining between them. The CDR3 has 14 amino acids. Germline loops: CDR1 LGHNA, CDR2 YSLEER. The CDR3 sequence is CASSRRGQGTEAFF. CDR3 sequence (DNA): TGCGCCAGCAGTCGCAGGGGTCAGGGCACTGAAGCTTTCTTT.

In its sample, this clonotype was seen once. The chain employs TRBV4-3 and TRBJ2-1; the match to TRBD1 covers 9 bases. The CDR3 contains 17 residues. The ends lost 0 bases at V and 7 bases at J; junction bases unmatched: 10. Germline values: CDR1 LGHNA, CDR2 YSLEER. CDR3 in DNA: TGCGCCAGCAGCCAAGAACCACCGGGACAGGGAGGGAATGAGCAGTTCTTC. The encoded protein is CASSQEPPGQGGNEQFF.

This clonotype was seen a few times. The J gene is TRBJ2-1, the V gene TRBV7-9; 7 bases map to TRBD1. The germline V gene has CDR1 SEHNR and CDR2 FQNEAQ (reference sequence). V trimming: 4 bases; J trimming: 7 bases; junction bases outside the gene matches: 7. This CDR3 region has 14 residues. The CDR3 reads CASSSLDRSNEQFF. The CDR3 DNA sequence: TGTGCCAGCAGCTCCCTGGACAGGTCGAATGAGCAGTTCTTC. Full variable domain (rest looked up from reference TRBV7-9 and TRBJ2-1): DTGVSQNPRHKITKRGQNVTFRCDPISEHNRLYWYRQTLGQGPEFLTYFQNEAQLEKSRLLSDRFSAERPKGSFSTLEIQRTEQGDSAMYLCASSSLDRSNEQFFGPGTRLTVL.

This clonotype was detected a few times. CDR3 sequence reads: CSVVLALNTEAFF. DNA for the CDR3: TGCAGCGTTGTCTTGGCGCTGAACACTGAAGCTTTCTTT. The chain carries TRBV29-1 and TRBJ1-1; D call uncertain. This CDR3 has 13 residues. Trimming took off 4 bases at V and 0 bases at J, with 9 bases between the two ends. Per the germline V gene, CDR1 is SQVTM and CDR2 is ANQGSEA.

This clonotype was counted only a few times. The V gene is TRBV7-6, the J gene TRBJ1-6; D perhaps matches TRBD1 (6 bases). Trimming took 5 bases from V and 10 from J, leaving 15 bases between them. This CDR3 region has 14 residues. The V gene's germline CDR1 is SGHVS and CDR2 FNYEAQ. DNA for the CDR3: TGTGCCAGCAGCACAGGACAGTCCACCTCACCCCTCCACTTT. It encodes CASSTGQSTSPLHF.

This clonotype showed up just a few times. V and J are TRBV28 and TRBJ2-1; D might be TRBD1 or TRBD2, each matching 5 bases. Per the germline V gene, CDR1 is MDHEN and CDR2 is SYDVKM. Trimming removed 0 bases at V and 0 bases at J, with 6 bases between. The CDR3 runs to 15 residues. In DNA, the CDR3 is TGTGCCAGCAGTTTATGGGGGGACTCCTACAATGAGCAGTTCTTC. The encoded protein is CASSLWGDSYNEQFF.

This clonotype has only a few counts. The V call is TRBV7-9, the J call TRBJ1-2; TRBD1 is a possible D gene (5 bases). The V and J ends lost 4 bases and 4 bases respectively, with 13 bases between them. CDR3 length: 14 residues. Germline CDR1 reads SEHNR; CDR2 reads FQNEAQ (reference sequence). The CDR3 region is CASSSDTPAYGYTF. CDR3 in DNA: TGTGCCAGCAGCTCGGACACCCCGGCCTATGGCTACACCTTC.

The chain joins TRBV7-9 to TRBJ1-1, with D maybe TRBD1 (6 bases). Germline V gene sequence: CDR1 SEHNR, CDR2 FQNEAQ (reference sequence). The CDR3 extends over 15 amino acids. Trimming pared 5 bases from V and 5 bases from J, leaving 18 bases between. This CDR3 is CASSGNLYRETEAFF. The CDR3 DNA sequence: TGTGCCAGCAGCGGAAACCTATACAGGGAGACTGAAGCTTTCTTT.

The table lists this clonotype with a few counts. The CDR3 DNA reads as TGTGCCAGCAGTTTGTGGGGGACTCAGCCCCAGCATTTT. Its translation is CASSLWGTQPQHF. The chain couples TRBV12-3 or TRBV12-4 to TRBJ1-5, with a weak D call TRBD1 (5 bases). This CDR3 comprises 13 residues. V lost 3 bases and J 6 bases, leaving 9 bases between the germline ends.

The gene calls are TRBV5-1 and TRBJ2-5; a weak D match, TRBD2 (5 bases). Germline assignment: CDR1 SGHRS and CDR2 YFSETQ. CDR3 length: 15 residues. V shed 5 bases and J shed 2 bases, with 16 bases lying between them. CDR3 bases: TGCGCCAGCAGGAAAGGGAGTGTTGGGCAAGAGACCCAGTACTTC. Its translation: CASRKGSVGQETQYF.

The V and J genes are TRBV27 and TRBJ2-7; tentative D call: TRBD1 (5 bases). This CDR3 region has 14 residues. Trimming cost V 5 bases and J 5 bases, with 16 bases left between them. From germline, CDR1 is MNHEY and CDR2 SMNVEV (reference sequence). The CDR3 nucleotides read TGTGCCAGCAGTAGAGGAAGGGGATTCCACGAGCAGTACTTC. Protein: CASSRGRGFHEQYF.